This note documents a single T cell receptor beta chain sequence. This entry is derived from a study of blood T cell repertoires in COVID-19. TCRdb's copy holds only in-frame clones and misses some; the assay was immunoSEQ multiplex PCR. Counted here are 300,000 to 400,000 clones, around 89% occurring once; the ten biggest clones make up less than 1.5%. Trimming pared 4 bases from V and 3 bases from J, leaving 9 bases between. The germline gives CDR1 LNHDA, CDR2 SQIVND (reference sequence). The CDR3 extends over 13 amino acids. Recruits, aged about 18 to 90 years, lived in 20 to 30 US areas. In Cohort 3, a recovered donor had either two negative PCRs, clearance, or symptom resolution.

Sequencing was performed on PBMCs or T cells enriched from blood (not recorded which). The clonotype was recovered from a woman aged 18-35 years who had recovered from COVID-19. This sequence joins TRBV19 and TRBJ1-1; TRBD1 is a possible D gene (6 bases). The DNA of the CDR3 is TGTGCCAGTAGTACCCGACAGGACACTGAAGCTTTCTTT. Protein: CASSTRQDTEAFF.